This entry features one TCR beta chain sequence. CDR3 length equals 14 residues. Germline-derived CDR1 and CDR2 are MNHEY and SVGAGI. After removal of 6 bases from V and 5 bases from J, the junction contained 9 bases not matched to a gene. Method: immunoSEQ multiplex PCR; TCRdb's copy keeps in-frame clones and lacks some. The sample includes roughly 60,000 clones, roughly 90% of them seen just once. This specimen belongs to a study of blood T cell repertoires in COVID-19. The TCR originated in a man in his 60s with active COVID-19. Input material: peripheral blood. The rearrangement links TRBV6-5 to TRBJ1-2, with 7 nucleotides matching TRBD1. CDR3 sequence (DNA): TGTGCCAGCAGGCCGGGGACAGTGATGTATGGCTACACCTTC. The encoded protein is CASRPGTVMYGYTF.